These 7 T cell receptor beta chains were sequenced from one sample in a study of blood T cells in healthy people across ages (dated by TCRdb to the mid-2010s). The library came from 5' RACE. The instrument was an Illumina HiSeq 2500. A second PCR of roughly 7 to 11 cycles was performed with a sample-barcoded 5' primer and a J-beta primer mix. Through fastp at Q25 and MiXCR, TCRdb rebuilt clones from the public reads, retaining in-frame beta chains. CDR3 protein duplicates are merged, each entry listing the most common genes and DNA. The sample yields under 1 million distinct CDR3 sequences; 44% were counted once. Roughly 19% of the sample rests with the top ten. The sample was blood. These receptors originate from a man aged 60 to 69 in good health.

This clonotype turned up a few times. The chain links TRBV28 to TRBJ2-1; TRBD2 matches 14 bases. In germline, CDR1 is MDHEN, CDR2 SYDVKM. The CDR3 runs 17 residues. V trimming: 2 bases; J trimming: 6 bases; junction bases outside the gene matches: 6. The CDR3 sequence is CASSLSGLAGGPNEQFF. The CDR3 region has the DNA TGTGCCAGCAGTTTAAGTGGACTAGCGGGGGGCCCCAATGAGCAGTTCTTC.

The chain carries TRBV28 and TRBJ1-5; D not resolved. CDR1 is MDHEN, CDR2 SYDVKM, per germline. The CDR3 sequence is 14 residues long. Deletions cut 10 bases from V and 1 base from J, with 14 bases between. The CDR3 loop is CATYMLLSNQPQHF. DNA of the CDR3: TGTGCCACCTACATGTTACTAAGCAATCAGCCCCAGCATTTT.

This clonotype has ten or more counts. The V call is TRBV27, the J call TRBJ2-7; the match to TRBD2 covers 8 bases. J lost 7 bases, V lost 7 bases, and 15 bases had no gene match. CDR3 size: 15 residues. Germline V gene data show CDR1 as MNHEY and CDR2 as SMNVEV (reference sequence). The CDR3 DNA is TGTGCCAGCAAGTTGTCTGCGGGGGGACCGCGGGAGCAGTACTTC. This encodes CASKLSAGGPREQYF.

This clonotype appeared a few times. The chain recombines TRBV6-2 or TRBV6-3 with TRBJ2-7; a possible D gene is TRBD1 (6 bases). The length of the CDR3 is 15 residues. V lost 6 bases and J 0 bases, leaving 15 bases between the germline ends. Germline V lookup: CDR1 MNHEY, CDR2 SVGEGT. The CDR3 DNA reads as TGTGCCAGCAGCCCCCCCGGGACACACTCCTACGAGCAGTACTTC. Protein: CASSPPGTHSYEQYF.

The genes are TRBV29-1 and TRBJ2-3; 8 bases are a match to TRBD1. The CDR3 sequence is 14 residues long. V lost 4 bases and J lost 3; bases outside the gene matches: 6. Looked up from germline, CDR1 is SQVTM and CDR2 is ANQGSEA. CDR3 residues: CSVVNRGVTDTQYF. The CDR3, as DNA: TGCAGCGTTGTTAACAGGGGGGTTACAGATACGCAGTATTTT.

This clonotype was observed a few times. The chain recombines TRBV5-1 with TRBJ1-2; weak D call: TRBD1 (5 bases). The V gene's germline CDR1 is SGHRS and CDR2 YFSETQ. Trimming removed 7 bases at V and 4 bases at J, with 11 bases between. The CDR3 sequence is 12 residues long. The CDR3 DNA is TGCGCCAGCGGGGTCCAGGGCTATGGCTACACCTTC. Protein sequence: CASGVQGYGYTF.

The CDR3 nucleotides read TGTGCCAGCAGTTCAGCGGGGGGTAACACCGGGGAGCTGTTTTTT. It encodes CASSSAGGNTGELFF. The J gene is TRBJ2-2, the V gene TRBV27, with 9 bases identical to TRBD2. V was pared by 4 bases and J by 2 bases, with 2 bases of the junction left unmatched. This CDR3 has 15 amino acids. Germline-derived CDR1 and CDR2 are MNHEY and SMNVEV (reference sequence).